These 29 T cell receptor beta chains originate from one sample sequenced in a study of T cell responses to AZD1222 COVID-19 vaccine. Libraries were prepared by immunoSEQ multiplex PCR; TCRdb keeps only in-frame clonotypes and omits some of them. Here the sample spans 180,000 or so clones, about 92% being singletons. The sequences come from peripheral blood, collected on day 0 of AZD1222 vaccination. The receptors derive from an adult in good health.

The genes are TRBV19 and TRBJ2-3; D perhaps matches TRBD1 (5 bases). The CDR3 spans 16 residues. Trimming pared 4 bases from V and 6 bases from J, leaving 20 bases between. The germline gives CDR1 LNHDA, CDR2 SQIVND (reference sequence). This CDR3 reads CASSKRPTAFGDTQYF. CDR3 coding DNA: TGTGCCAGTAGTAAGCGCCCGACAGCGTTCGGGGATACGCAGTATTTT.

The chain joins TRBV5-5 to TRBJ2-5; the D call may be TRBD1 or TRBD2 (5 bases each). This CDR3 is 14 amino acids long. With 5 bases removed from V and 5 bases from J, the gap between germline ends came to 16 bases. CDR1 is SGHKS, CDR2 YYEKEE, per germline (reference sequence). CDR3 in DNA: TGTGCCAGCAGAAAAGGGACCCTTGGGGAGACCCAGTACTTC. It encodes CASRKGTLGETQYF.

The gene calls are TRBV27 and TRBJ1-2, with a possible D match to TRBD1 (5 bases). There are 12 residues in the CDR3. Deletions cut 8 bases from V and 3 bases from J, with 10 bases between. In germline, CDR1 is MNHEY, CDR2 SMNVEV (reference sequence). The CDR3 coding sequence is TGTGCCAGCTCCGGGACCTACTATGGCTACACCTTC. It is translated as CASSGTYYGYTF.

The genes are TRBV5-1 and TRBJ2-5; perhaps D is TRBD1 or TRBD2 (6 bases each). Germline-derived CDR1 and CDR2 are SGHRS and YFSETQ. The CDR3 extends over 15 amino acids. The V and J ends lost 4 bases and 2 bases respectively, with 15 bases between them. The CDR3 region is CASSRGDTTQETQYF. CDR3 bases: TGCGCCAGCAGCCGCGGGGACACCACACAAGAGACCCAGTACTTC.

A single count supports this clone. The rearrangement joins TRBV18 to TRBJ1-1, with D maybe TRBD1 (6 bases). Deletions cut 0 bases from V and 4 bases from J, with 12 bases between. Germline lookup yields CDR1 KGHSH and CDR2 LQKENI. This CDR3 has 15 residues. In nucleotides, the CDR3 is TGTGCCAGCTCACCACCGACGGGGGCAGGCACTGAAGCTTTCTTT. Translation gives CASSPPTGAGTEAFF.

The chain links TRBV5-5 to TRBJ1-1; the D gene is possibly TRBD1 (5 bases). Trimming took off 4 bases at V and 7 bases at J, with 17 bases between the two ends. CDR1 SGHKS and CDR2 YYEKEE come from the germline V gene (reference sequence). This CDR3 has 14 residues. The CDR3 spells CASSTDLRGYEAFF. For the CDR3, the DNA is TGTGCCAGCAGCACTGACTTGAGGGGTTATGAAGCTTTCTTT.

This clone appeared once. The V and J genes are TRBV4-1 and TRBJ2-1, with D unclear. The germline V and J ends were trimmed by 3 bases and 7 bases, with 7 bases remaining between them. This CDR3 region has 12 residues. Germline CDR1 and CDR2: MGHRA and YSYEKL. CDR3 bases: TGCGCCAGCAGCCAGTCCGGGAATGAGCAGTTCTTC. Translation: CASSQSGNEQFF.

The chain's CDR3 is CASSISAGHNQPQHF. CDR3 DNA: TGTGCCAGTAGTATTTCAGCCGGGCATAATCAGCCCCAGCATTTT. V and J are TRBV19 and TRBJ1-5; D not certain. V shed 3 bases and J shed 4 bases, with 13 bases lying between them. The CDR3 covers 15 residues. CDR1 is LNHDA and CDR2 is SQIVND in the germline V gene (reference sequence).

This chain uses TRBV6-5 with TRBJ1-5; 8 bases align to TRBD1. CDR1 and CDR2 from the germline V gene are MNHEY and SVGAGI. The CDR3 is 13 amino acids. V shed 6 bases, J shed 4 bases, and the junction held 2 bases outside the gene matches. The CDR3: CASRDRENQPQHF. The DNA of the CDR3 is TGTGCCAGCAGGGACAGGGAAAATCAGCCCCAGCATTTT.

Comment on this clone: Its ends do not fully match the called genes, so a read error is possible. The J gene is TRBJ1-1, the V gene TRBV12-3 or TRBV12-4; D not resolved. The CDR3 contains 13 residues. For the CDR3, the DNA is TGTGCCAGCATTTTAGGGTCGAACACTGAAGCTTTCTTT. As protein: CASILGSNTEAFF.

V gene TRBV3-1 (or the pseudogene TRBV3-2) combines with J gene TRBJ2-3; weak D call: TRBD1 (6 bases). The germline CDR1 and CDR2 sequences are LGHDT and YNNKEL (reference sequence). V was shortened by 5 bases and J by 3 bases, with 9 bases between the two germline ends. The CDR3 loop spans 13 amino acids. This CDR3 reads CASSTRGTDTQYF. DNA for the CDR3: TGTGCCAGCAGCACCAGGGGAACAGATACGCAGTATTTT.

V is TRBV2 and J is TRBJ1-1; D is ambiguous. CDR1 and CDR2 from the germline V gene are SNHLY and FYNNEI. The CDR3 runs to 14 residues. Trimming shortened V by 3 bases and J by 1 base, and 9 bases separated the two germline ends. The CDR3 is CASSEARTNTEAFF. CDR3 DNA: TGTGCCAGCAGTGAGGCCAGGACGAACACTGAAGCTTTCTTT.

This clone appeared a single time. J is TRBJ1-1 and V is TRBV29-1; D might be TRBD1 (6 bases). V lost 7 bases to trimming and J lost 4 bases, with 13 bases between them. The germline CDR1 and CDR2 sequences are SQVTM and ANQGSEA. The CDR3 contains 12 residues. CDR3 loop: CSATGSSTEAFF. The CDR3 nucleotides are TGCAGCGCCACAGGGTCTAGCACTGAAGCTTTCTTT.

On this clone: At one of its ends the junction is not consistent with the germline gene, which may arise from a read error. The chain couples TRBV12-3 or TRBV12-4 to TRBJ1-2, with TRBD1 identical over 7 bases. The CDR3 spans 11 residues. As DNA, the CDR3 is TGTGCCAGCAGCCTAAACCGGGACAGTAACTTC. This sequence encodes CASSLNRDSNF.

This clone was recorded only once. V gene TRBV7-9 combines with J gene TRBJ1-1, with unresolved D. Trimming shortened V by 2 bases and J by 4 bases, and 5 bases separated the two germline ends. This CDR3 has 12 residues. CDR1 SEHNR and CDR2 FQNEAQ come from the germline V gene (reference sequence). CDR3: CASSLTGTEAFF. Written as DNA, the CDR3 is TGTGCCAGCAGCTTAACGGGCACTGAAGCTTTCTTT.

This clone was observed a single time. The CDR3: CASSSFKGQAAFF. For the CDR3, the DNA is TGTGCCAGCAGCTCCTTCAAGGGACAGGCCGCTTTCTTT. The rearrangement uses TRBV11-2 and TRBJ1-1; 8 positions agree with TRBD1. V trimming: 4 bases; J trimming: 11 bases; junction bases outside the gene matches: 9. This CDR3 region has 13 residues. Germline lookup yields CDR1 SGHAT and CDR2 FQNNGV.

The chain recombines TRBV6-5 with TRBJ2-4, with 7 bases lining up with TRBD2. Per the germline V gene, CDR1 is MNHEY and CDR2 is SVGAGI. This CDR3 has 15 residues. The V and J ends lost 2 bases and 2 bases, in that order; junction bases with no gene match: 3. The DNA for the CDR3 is TGTGCCAGCAGTTACATGAGCGGGACCAAAAACATTCAGTACTTC. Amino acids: CASSYMSGTKNIQYF.

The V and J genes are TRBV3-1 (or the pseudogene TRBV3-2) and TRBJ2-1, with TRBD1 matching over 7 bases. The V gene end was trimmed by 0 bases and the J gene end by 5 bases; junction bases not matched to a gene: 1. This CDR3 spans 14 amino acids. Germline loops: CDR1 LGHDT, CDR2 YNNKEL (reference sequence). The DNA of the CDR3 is TGTGCCAGCAGCCAAGAAAGGGGGCACAATGAGCAGTTCTTC. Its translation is CASSQERGHNEQFF.

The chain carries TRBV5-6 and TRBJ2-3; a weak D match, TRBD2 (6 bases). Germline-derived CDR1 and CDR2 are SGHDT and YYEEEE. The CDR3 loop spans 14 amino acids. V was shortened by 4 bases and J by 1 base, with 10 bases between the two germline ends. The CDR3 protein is CASSGGTGTDTQYF. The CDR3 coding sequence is TGTGCCAGCAGCGGGGGGACGGGCACAGATACGCAGTATTTT.

The CDR3 reads CSASVLAPSYQETQYF. CDR3 coding DNA: TGCAGTGCTAGTGTCCTAGCGCCCTCGTACCAAGAGACCCAGTACTTC. The chain couples TRBV20-1 to TRBJ2-5; D is possibly TRBD2 (6 bases). This CDR3 has 16 amino acids. The ends were cut back, 3 bases at V and 0 bases at J, with 17 bases in the middle. Per germline, CDR1 DFQATT and CDR2 SNEGSKA (reference sequence).

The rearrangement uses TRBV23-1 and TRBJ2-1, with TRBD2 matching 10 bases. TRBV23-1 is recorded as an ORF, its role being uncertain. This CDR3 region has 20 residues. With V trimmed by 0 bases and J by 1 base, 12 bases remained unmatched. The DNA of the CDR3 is TGCGCCAGCAGTCAATCGACCCTTCCTAGCGGGAGTAAATCCTACAATGAGCAGTTCTTC. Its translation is CASSQSTLPSGSKSYNEQFF.

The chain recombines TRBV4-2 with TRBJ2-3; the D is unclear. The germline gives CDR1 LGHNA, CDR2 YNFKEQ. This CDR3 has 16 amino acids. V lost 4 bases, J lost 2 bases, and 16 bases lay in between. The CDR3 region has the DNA TGTGCCAGCAGCCTAGAAGTAGGATCACCCACAGATACGCAGTATTTT. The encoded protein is CASSLEVGSPTDTQYF.

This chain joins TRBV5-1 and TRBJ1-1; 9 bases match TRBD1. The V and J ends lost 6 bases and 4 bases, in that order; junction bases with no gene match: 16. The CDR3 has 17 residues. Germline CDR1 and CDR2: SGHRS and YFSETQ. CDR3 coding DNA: TGCGCCAGCACCCATACGGGGTCCGGGACAGGGATCACTGAAGCTTTCTTT. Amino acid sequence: CASTHTGSGTGITEAFF.

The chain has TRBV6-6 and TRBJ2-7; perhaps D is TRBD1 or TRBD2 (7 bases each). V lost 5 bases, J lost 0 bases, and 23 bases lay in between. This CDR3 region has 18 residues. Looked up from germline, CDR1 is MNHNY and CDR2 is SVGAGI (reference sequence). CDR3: CASSPFGGGQGDSYEQYF. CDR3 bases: TGTGCCAGCAGTCCGTTTGGGGGGGGGCAGGGGGACTCCTACGAGCAGTACTTC.

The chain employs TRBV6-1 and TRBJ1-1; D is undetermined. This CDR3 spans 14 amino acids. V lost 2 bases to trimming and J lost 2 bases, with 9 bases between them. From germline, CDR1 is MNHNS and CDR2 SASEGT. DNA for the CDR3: TGTGCCAGCAGTGAATACGCGGTTAACACTGAAGCTTTCTTT. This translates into CASSEYAVNTEAFF.

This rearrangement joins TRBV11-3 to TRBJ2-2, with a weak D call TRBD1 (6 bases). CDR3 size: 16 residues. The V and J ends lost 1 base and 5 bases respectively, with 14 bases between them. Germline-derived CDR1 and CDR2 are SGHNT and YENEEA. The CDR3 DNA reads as TGTGCCAGCAGCTTAGGGCCCAGGGGCAGAACCGGGGAGCTGTTTTTT. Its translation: CASSLGPRGRTGELFF.

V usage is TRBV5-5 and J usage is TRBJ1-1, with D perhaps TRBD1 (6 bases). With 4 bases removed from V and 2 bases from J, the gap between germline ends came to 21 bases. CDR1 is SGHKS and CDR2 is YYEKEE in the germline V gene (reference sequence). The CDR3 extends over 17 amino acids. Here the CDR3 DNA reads TGTGCCAGCAGCCCCGACGGGAGGGGGGGGCGCAACACTGAAGCTTTCTTT. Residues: CASSPDGRGGRNTEAFF.

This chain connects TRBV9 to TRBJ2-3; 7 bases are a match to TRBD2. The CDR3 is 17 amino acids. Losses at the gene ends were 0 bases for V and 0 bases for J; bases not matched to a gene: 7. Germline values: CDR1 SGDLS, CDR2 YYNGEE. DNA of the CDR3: TGTGCCAGCAGCGTAGGCGGGGCGGGGGTAAGCACAGATACGCAGTATTTT. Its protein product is CASSVGGAGVSTDTQYF. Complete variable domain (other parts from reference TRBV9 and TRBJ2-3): DSGVTQTPKHLITATGQRVTLRCSPRSGDLSVYWYQQSLDQGLQFLIQYYNGEERAKGNILERFSAQQFPDLHSELNLSSLELGDSALYFCASSVGGAGVSTDTQYFGPGTRLTVL.

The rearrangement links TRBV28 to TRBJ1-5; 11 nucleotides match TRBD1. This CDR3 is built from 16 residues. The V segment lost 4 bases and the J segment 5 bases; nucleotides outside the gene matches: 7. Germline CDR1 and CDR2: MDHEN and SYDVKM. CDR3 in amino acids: CASSYGTGGMYQPQHF. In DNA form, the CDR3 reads TGTGCCAGCAGTTACGGGACAGGGGGGATGTATCAGCCCCAGCATTTT.